Following are 7 T cell receptor beta chains from one sample sequenced in a study of T cell responses to AZD1222 COVID-19 vaccine. TCRdb's table, derived via immunoSEQ multiplex PCR, lists solely in-frame clones and lacks some. The sample records 110,000 or so clones, more than 85% being singletons. Sample: peripheral blood, taken 28 days after the second AZD1222 dose. The origin of the receptors is an adult who received the AZD1222 COVID-19 vaccine.

The chain combines TRBV21-1 with TRBJ2-7; TRBD1 was called by the table and not checked on the DNA. TRBV21-1 is a pseudogene segment. This CDR3 contains 14 residues. CDR3 nucleotides: TGTGCCAGCAGCCACAGGTTACACTCCTACGAGCAGTACTTC. The encoded protein is CASSHRLHSYEQYF.

V usage is TRBV12-3 or TRBV12-4 and J usage is TRBJ2-5; D perhaps matches TRBD1 (6 bases). The CDR3 has 13 amino acids. Trimming stripped 6 bases from V and 3 bases from J, with 11 bases between. This CDR3 is CASRVRDKETQYF. DNA of the CDR3: TGTGCCAGCAGGGTCCGGGACAAAGAGACCCAGTACTTC.

This rearrangement joins TRBV27 to TRBJ2-7; 9 nucleotides line up with TRBD1. Germline-derived CDR1 and CDR2 are MNHEY and SMNVEV (reference sequence). This CDR3 comprises 15 residues. Trimming cost V 5 bases and J 5 bases; bases outside gene matches: 10. The CDR3 DNA is TGTGCCAGCAGTCCAAGGGACAGGGAAGGTAACGAGCAGTACTTC. It is translated as CASSPRDREGNEQYF.

V is TRBV5-3 and J is TRBJ2-2; D is unclear. TRBV5-3 is sorted into the ORF group, with uncertain function. The CDR3 length is 13 residues. Between the trimmed V and J ends, which lost 3 bases and 6 bases, there was a span of 9 bases. Written as DNA, the CDR3 is TGTGCCAGAAGCTCCGAGGTAGCCGGGGAGCTGTTTTTT. This encodes CARSSEVAGELFF.

This rearrangement joins TRBV2 to TRBJ1-5, with 9 bases lining up with TRBD1. J was trimmed by 6 bases and V by 7 bases; bases with no gene match: 10. This CDR3 has 15 amino acids. Germline CDR1 and CDR2: SNHLY and FYNNEI. CDR3 sequence: CASTLDRGGSQPQHF. CDR3 DNA: TGTGCCAGCACCCTCGACAGGGGGGGGAGTCAGCCCCAGCATTTT.

The chain recombines TRBV19 with TRBJ1-1; D perhaps matches TRBD1 (5 bases). The CDR3 sequence is 14 residues long. CDR1 is LNHDA and CDR2 is SQIVND in the germline V gene (reference sequence). With 4 bases removed from V and 0 bases from J, the gap between germline ends came to 9 bases. This chain's CDR3 is CASSRGVMNTEAFF. The CDR3 region has the DNA TGTGCCAGTAGTAGAGGGGTCATGAACACTGAAGCTTTCTTT.

J is TRBJ2-7 and V is TRBV3-1 (or the pseudogene TRBV3-2); the D gene is possibly TRBD2 (5 bases). V lost 4 bases, J lost 5 bases, and 24 bases lay in between. CDR1 is LGHDT, CDR2 YNNKEL, per germline (reference sequence). This CDR3 is 17 amino acids long. CDR3 sequence reads: CASSRFNLVRPGNEQYF. DNA for the CDR3: TGTGCCAGCAGCCGCTTTAATCTAGTGCGGCCCGGGAACGAGCAGTACTTC.